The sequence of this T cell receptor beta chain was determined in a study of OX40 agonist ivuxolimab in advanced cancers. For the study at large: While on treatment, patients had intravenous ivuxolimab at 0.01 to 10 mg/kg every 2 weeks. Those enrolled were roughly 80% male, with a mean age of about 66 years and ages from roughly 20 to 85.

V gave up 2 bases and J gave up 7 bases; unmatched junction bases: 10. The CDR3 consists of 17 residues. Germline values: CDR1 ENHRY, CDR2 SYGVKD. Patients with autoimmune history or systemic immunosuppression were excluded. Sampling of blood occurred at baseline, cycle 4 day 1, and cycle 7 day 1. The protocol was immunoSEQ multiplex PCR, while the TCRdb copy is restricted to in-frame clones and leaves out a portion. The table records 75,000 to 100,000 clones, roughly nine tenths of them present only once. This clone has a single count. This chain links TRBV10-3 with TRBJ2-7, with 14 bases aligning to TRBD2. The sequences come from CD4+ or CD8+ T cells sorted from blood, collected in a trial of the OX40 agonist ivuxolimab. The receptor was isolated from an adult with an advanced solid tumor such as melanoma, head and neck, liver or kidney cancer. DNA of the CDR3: TGTGCCATCAGTGAGACAATGGGGGGACTAGCGGGAGATGAGCAGTACTTC. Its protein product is CAISETMGGLAGDEQYF.